One and the same sample provided the 8 T cell receptor beta chains below, sequenced in a study of blood T cell repertoires in COVID-19. Measured with immunoSEQ multiplex PCR; TCRdb has only the in-frame clones, and not every one. The sample lists 35,000 to 55,000 clones; about 88% were seen once. Sample: peripheral blood. The receptors come from a human donor in a cohort sampled during active COVID-19.

This clone was detected a few times. CDR3 nucleotides: TGTGCCTGGAGTAGGGGCATTGCGGGGGAGCAGTACTTC. Protein product: CAWSRGIAGEQYF. The chain couples TRBV30 to TRBJ2-7, with a weak D call TRBD2 (6 bases). Germline V gene sequence: CDR1 GTSNPN, CDR2 SVGIG (reference sequence). V was pared by 2 bases and J by 7 bases, with 15 bases between. The CDR3 extends over 13 amino acids.

The chain employs TRBV7-7 and TRBJ2-5; 10 bases line up with TRBD1. With V trimmed by 5 bases and J by 6 bases, 6 bases remained unmatched. The CDR3 is made up of 14 amino acids. Germline V gives CDR1 SSHAT, CDR2 FNYEAQ (reference sequence). The CDR3 protein is CASSAGQGGKTQYF. In DNA form, the CDR3 reads TGTGCCAGCAGCGCTGGACAGGGGGGAAAGACCCAGTACTTC.

The chain carries TRBV1 and TRBJ2-7; the listed D gene, TRBD1, was not tested against the DNA. TRBV1 is an annotated pseudogene. The CDR3 contains 14 residues. The CDR3 here is CTSSQPRDTERQYF. The CDR3, as DNA: TGCACCAGCAGCCAACCCCGGGACACGGAACGGCAGTACTTC.

The CDR3 sequence: CASSLGGDQPQHF. The CDR3 DNA follows: TGTGCCAGCAGCTTGGGCGGGGATCAGCCCCAGCATTTT. V usage is TRBV7-2 and J usage is TRBJ1-5; D is undetermined. The CDR3 is 13 residues long. V was shortened by 3 bases and J by 5 bases, with 8 bases between the two germline ends. Germline CDR1 and CDR2: SGHTA and FQGNSA.

The CDR3 DNA reads TGTGCCAGTAGTCCAGACGGGGACAGGGTTATTTATGGCTACACCTTC. The encoded protein is CASSPDGDRVIYGYTF. The rearrangement uses TRBV19 and TRBJ1-2; 9 positions agree with TRBD1. The V segment lost 5 bases and the J segment 5 bases; nucleotides outside the gene matches: 12. Per germline, CDR1 LNHDA and CDR2 SQIVND (reference sequence). This CDR3 comprises 16 residues.

This clone appeared a few times. The chain joins TRBV19 to TRBJ1-6, with D perhaps TRBD1 (6 bases). Germline CDR1 and CDR2: LNHDA and SQIVND (reference sequence). This CDR3 comprises 12 residues. Trimming cost V 7 bases and J 10 bases, with 11 bases left between them. The CDR3 spells CASNRAGSPLHF. CDR3 nucleotides: TGTGCCAGTAACAGGGCAGGGTCACCCCTCCACTTT.

The V gene is TRBV2, the J gene TRBJ2-5; D might be TRBD2 (5 bases). V was clipped by 2 bases and J by 5 bases, with 15 bases between them. This CDR3 is built from 15 residues. CDR1 is SNHLY, CDR2 FYNNEI, per germline. Here the CDR3 reads CASSELGGLEETQYF. CDR3 DNA: TGTGCCAGCAGTGAACTGGGTGGACTCGAGGAGACCCAGTACTTC.

This chain connects TRBV9 to TRBJ1-1, with D perhaps matching TRBD1 (6 bases). Germline V gene sequence: CDR1 SGDLS, CDR2 YYNGEE. The CDR3 sequence is 16 residues long. Trimming shortened V by 4 bases and J by 1 base, and 17 bases separated the two germline ends. The CDR3 loop reads CASSTHPGATNTEAFF. CDR3 nucleotide sequence: TGTGCCAGCAGCACCCATCCAGGGGCGACGAACACTGAAGCTTTCTTT. Supplemented by reference TRBV9 and TRBJ1-1, the full variable domain reads DSGVTQTPKHLITATGQRVTLRCSPRSGDLSVYWYQQSLDQGLQFLIQYYNGEERAKGNILERFSAQQFPDLHSELNLSSLELGDSALYFCASSTHPGATNTEAFFGQGTRLTVV.